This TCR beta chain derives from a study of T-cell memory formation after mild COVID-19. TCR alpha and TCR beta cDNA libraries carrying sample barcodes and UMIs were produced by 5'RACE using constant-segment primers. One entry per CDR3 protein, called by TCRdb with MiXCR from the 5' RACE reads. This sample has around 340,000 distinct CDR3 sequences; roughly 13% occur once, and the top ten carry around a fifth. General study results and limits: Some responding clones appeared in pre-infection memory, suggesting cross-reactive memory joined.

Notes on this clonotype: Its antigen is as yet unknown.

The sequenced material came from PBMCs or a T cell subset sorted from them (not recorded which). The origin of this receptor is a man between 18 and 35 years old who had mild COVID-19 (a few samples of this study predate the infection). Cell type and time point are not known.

The CDR3 DNA is TGCGCCAGCAGCCAAGTGGTCGGCCACAATGAGCAGTTCTTC. Translation gives CASSQVVGHNEQFF. The chain joins TRBV4-3 to TRBJ2-1; D uncertain. The V end lost 1 base, the J end lost 5 bases, and 9 bases lay between the germline ends. The CDR3 has 14 residues. CDR1 is LGHNA and CDR2 is YSLEER in the germline V gene.